Listed below are T cell receptor beta chains from one sample, sequenced in a study of T cell repertoires in cytomegalovirus infection. These TCRs' antigens remain unknown. TCRdb processed the reads anew with MiXCR; each CDR3 protein has one entry. This sample has approximately 770,000 distinct CDR3 sequences, with 25% to 35% found just once. The material was cultured CD8+ T cells from PBMCs, obtained from culture after CMV antigen stimulation. The receptor source for this set is a human donor in good health (CMV status not recorded). Some clones in this sample may be carry-over from other donors' samples. CDR3s include the opening cysteine and the closing phenylalanine or tryptophan. D genes are given only for firm matches. The size field is filled for only some rows; it gives once, few, many or a size class.

J gene: TRBJ2-1; D gene: TRBD2; clone size: many; V gene: TRBV7-8; CDR3 DNA: TGTGCCAGCAGCCCCATAGCGGGCTCCTACAATGAGCAGTTCTTC; CDR3 protein: CASSPIAGSYNEQFF
J gene: TRBJ1-2; D gene: .; clone size: many; V gene: TRBV7-2; CDR3 DNA: TGTGCCAGCAGCTTAATATCCGGGCCCTCCGGAGGCTACACCTTC; CDR3 protein: CASSLISGPSGGYTF
J gene: TRBJ1-3; D gene: .; clone size: few; V gene: TRBV7-2; CDR3 DNA: TGTGCCAGCAGCTTATCGGCGTCGGGACATAGCTCTGGAAACACCATATATTTT; CDR3 protein: CASSLSASGHSSGNTIYF
J gene: TRBJ2-7; D gene: .; clone size: .; V gene: TRBV5-5; CDR3 DNA: TGTGCCAGCAGCTGGGTAGGGGAGACCTACGAGCAGTACTTC; CDR3 protein: CASSWVGETYEQYF
J gene: TRBJ2-7; D gene: TRBD2; clone size: .; V gene: TRBV20-1; CDR3 DNA: TGCAGTGCTAGAGATCTCAGCGGGGGGTACGAGCAGTACTTC; CDR3 protein: CSARDLSGGYEQYF
J gene: TRBJ1-2; D gene: .; clone size: .; V gene: TRBV9; CDR3 DNA: TGTGCCAGCAGCGTAGAAGCAGGACGGGGTGGTCGCGGCTATGGCTACACCTTC; CDR3 protein: CASSVEAGRGGRGYGYTF
J gene: TRBJ2-7; D gene: TRBD1; clone size: few; V gene: TRBV7-9; CDR3 DNA: TGTGCCAGCAGCGGGACAGGGTTCCACGAGCAGTACTTC; CDR3 protein: CASSGTGFHEQYF
J gene: TRBJ2-5; D gene: .; clone size: .; V gene: TRBV3-1; CDR3 DNA: TGTGCCAGCAGCCTTCGGGTAGCGGAAGAGACCCAGTACTTC; CDR3 protein: CASSLRVAEETQYF
J gene: TRBJ2-5; D gene: TRBD2; clone size: many; V gene: TRBV28; CDR3 DNA: TGTGCCAGCAGTTTTAGAGCGGGAGGGTACCAAGAGACCCAGTACTTC; CDR3 protein: CASSFRAGGYQETQYF
J gene: TRBJ2-5; D gene: .; clone size: .; V gene: TRBV19; CDR3 DNA: TGTGCCAGTAGTATTCCACTCCGGGAGAGAGCAGGACGAGAGACCCAGTACTTC; CDR3 protein: CASSIPLRERAGRETQYF
J gene: TRBJ1-5; D gene: .; clone size: few; V gene: TRBV6-6; CDR3 DNA: TGTGCCAGCAGCCACCCGAGCCATAGCAATCAGCCCCAGCATTTT; CDR3 protein: CASSHPSHSNQPQHF
J gene: TRBJ1-3; D gene: .; clone size: .; V gene: TRBV7-3; CDR3 DNA: TGTGCCAGCAGCTTAGGGGACTCACTGAGGCCTGGAAACACCATATATTTT; CDR3 protein: CASSLGDSLRPGNTIYF
J gene: TRBJ1-2; D gene: TRBD1; clone size: few; V gene: TRBV5-5; CDR3 DNA: TGTGCCAGCAGACCGAGAGACAGGGATTATGGCTACACCTTC; CDR3 protein: CASRPRDRDYGYTF
J gene: TRBJ2-1; D gene: TRBD1; clone size: few; V gene: TRBV7-3; CDR3 DNA: TGTGCCAGCAGCCTACTGGGACAGCCCCACGACTCCTACAATGAGCAGTTCTTC; CDR3 protein: CASSLLGQPHDSYNEQFF
J gene: TRBJ2-5; D gene: .; clone size: many; V gene: TRBV7-2; CDR3 DNA: TGTGCCAGCAGCTTAATCGACTACCCGGGGGAGACCCAGTACTTC; CDR3 protein: CASSLIDYPGETQYF
J gene: TRBJ2-1; D gene: .; clone size: few; V gene: TRBV6-2/TRBV6-3; CDR3 DNA: TGTGCCAGCAGTTACAGCAAGCTGGGGGACAATGAGCAGTTCTTC; CDR3 protein: CASSYSKLGDNEQFF
J gene: TRBJ1-1; D gene: TRBD1; clone size: .; V gene: TRBV2; CDR3 DNA: TGTGCCAGCAGCGCGTTCGCCGGACAGGGGAGGGACACTGAAGCTTTCTTT; CDR3 protein: CASSAFAGQGRDTEAFF
J gene: TRBJ2-3; D gene: .; clone size: .; V gene: TRBV29-1; CDR3 DNA: TGCAGCGTTGTAACGGCTAGCACAGATACGCAGTATTTT; CDR3 protein: CSVVTASTDTQYF
J gene: TRBJ2-2; D gene: .; clone size: .; V gene: TRBV20-1; CDR3 DNA: TGCAGTGCTACCCGGGACACCGACTGGGAGCTGTTTTTT; CDR3 protein: CSATRDTDWELFF
J gene: TRBJ1-3; D gene: .; clone size: .; V gene: TRBV12-3/TRBV12-4; CDR3 DNA: TGTGCCAGCAGTCTTACACGCTACTCTGGAAACACCATATATTTT; CDR3 protein: CASSLTRYSGNTIYF
J gene: TRBJ1-6; D gene: .; clone size: .; V gene: TRBV6-2/TRBV6-3; CDR3 DNA: TGTGCCAGCAGTGAATGGGCCGATACGGAACCTTCGCCCCTCCACTTT; CDR3 protein: CASSEWADTEPSPLHF
J gene: TRBJ1-4; D gene: .; clone size: few; V gene: TRBV4-1; CDR3 DNA: TGCGCCAGCAGACAGCAGCAGGAGCCTAATGAAAAACTGTTTTTT; CDR3 protein: CASRQQQEPNEKLFF
J gene: TRBJ2-3; D gene: TRBD1; clone size: .; V gene: TRBV7-3; CDR3 DNA: TGTGCCAGCAGCCATCGGGGACAGGACTGGGCAGATACGCAGTATTTT; CDR3 protein: CASSHRGQDWADTQYF
J gene: TRBJ2-2; D gene: .; clone size: .; V gene: TRBV15; CDR3 DNA: TGTGCCACCAGCAGAGATATACAAGGGGCGGACACCGGGGAGCTGTTTTTT; CDR3 protein: CATSRDIQGADTGELFF
J gene: TRBJ1-2; D gene: TRBD1; clone size: .; V gene: TRBV10-3; CDR3 DNA: TGTGCCATCAGTGAGATAGGACAGGGCTATGGCTACACCTTC; CDR3 protein: CAISEIGQGYGYTF
J gene: TRBJ2-5; D gene: .; clone size: few; V gene: TRBV28; CDR3 DNA: TGTGCCAGCAGTCTTCCTGACGGGGCCGGGACCCAGTACTTC; CDR3 protein: CASSLPDGAGTQYF
J gene: TRBJ2-1; D gene: TRBD1; clone size: .; V gene: TRBV5-8; CDR3 DNA: TGTGCCAGCAGCGGCTGGACAGGGGAGATTTACAATGAGCAGTTCTTC; CDR3 protein: CASSGWTGEIYNEQFF
J gene: TRBJ1-1; D gene: .; clone size: many; V gene: TRBV7-2; CDR3 DNA: TGTGCCAGCAGCTTAGGGGGGGCTCCTGAAGCTTTCTTT; CDR3 protein: CASSLGGAPEAFF
J gene: TRBJ2-3; D gene: .; clone size: few; V gene: TRBV5-1; CDR3 DNA: TGCGCCAGCACCCGAACTAGCTCGGCCTCAGATACGCAGTATTTT; CDR3 protein: CASTRTSSASDTQYF
J gene: TRBJ2-1; D gene: .; clone size: .; V gene: TRBV19; CDR3 DNA: TGTGCCAGTAGTATAACCGGACTAAACCATTACAATGAGCAGTTCTTC; CDR3 protein: CASSITGLNHYNEQFF
J gene: TRBJ2-3; D gene: TRBD1; clone size: few; V gene: TRBV6-5; CDR3 DNA: TGTGCCAGCGGGGGGGACAGGGAGTACGCAGATACGCAGTATTTT; CDR3 protein: CASGGDREYADTQYF
J gene: TRBJ1-6; D gene: .; clone size: .; V gene: TRBV5-5; CDR3 DNA: TGTGCCAGCAGCTTGGCCGGAATTGATTCACCCCTCCACTTT; CDR3 protein: CASSLAGIDSPLHF
J gene: TRBJ2-3; D gene: TRBD2; clone size: few; V gene: TRBV9; CDR3 DNA: TGTGCCAGCAGCGTAGACCCCTGGGTGGGGGGGAGCACAGATACGCAGTATTTT; CDR3 protein: CASSVDPWVGGSTDTQYF
J gene: TRBJ1-2; D gene: TRBD1; clone size: .; V gene: TRBV7-9; CDR3 DNA: TGTGCCAGCAGCAAAGGGACAGGGGCGACAAACTATGGCTACACCTTC; CDR3 protein: CASSKGTGATNYGYTF
J gene: TRBJ2-6; D gene: .; clone size: .; V gene: TRBV4-1; CDR3 DNA: TGCGCCAGCAGCCTCAGGGTGGGGCTCTCTGGGGCCAACGTCCTGACTTTC; CDR3 protein: CASSLRVGLSGANVLTF
J gene: TRBJ2-2; D gene: TRBD2; clone size: once; V gene: TRBV6-1; CDR3 DNA: TGTGCCAGTTTACTAGCGACCGGGGAGCTGTTTTTT; CDR3 protein: CASLLATGELFF
J gene: TRBJ2-1; D gene: .; clone size: .; V gene: TRBV12-3/TRBV12-4; CDR3 DNA: TGTGCCAGCAGTTCCGCCCCGGGCAATGAGCAGTTCTTC; CDR3 protein: CASSSAPGNEQFF
J gene: TRBJ1-1; D gene: TRBD1; clone size: few; V gene: TRBV12-3/TRBV12-4; CDR3 DNA: TGTGCCAGCGGGTCGACAGGGGTCACTGAAGCTTTCTTT; CDR3 protein: CASGSTGVTEAFF
J gene: TRBJ2-1; D gene: TRBD2; clone size: few; V gene: TRBV20-1; CDR3 DNA: TGCAGTGCCGAGGGAGTCCAGCGGGGGGCGACCTACAATGAGCAGTTCTTC; CDR3 protein: CSAEGVQRGATYNEQFF
J gene: TRBJ2-5; D gene: .; clone size: .; V gene: TRBV7-6; CDR3 DNA: TGTGCCAGCAGCACCCATCTTTCGCGAGAGACCCAGTACTTC; CDR3 protein: CASSTHLSRETQYF
J gene: TRBJ2-1; D gene: .; clone size: .; V gene: TRBV6-2/TRBV6-3; CDR3 DNA: TGTGCCACCGATCAGGGGGGCGAGTTCGATGAGCAGTTCTTC; CDR3 protein: CATDQGGEFDEQFF
J gene: TRBJ1-4; D gene: TRBD1; clone size: .; V gene: TRBV2; CDR3 DNA: TGTGCCAAGGGACAGGGTGGCGAAAAACTGTTTTTT; CDR3 protein: CAKGQGGEKLFF
J gene: TRBJ2-5; D gene: TRBD1; clone size: few; V gene: TRBV12-3/TRBV12-4; CDR3 DNA: TGTGCCAGCAGTGCCCGGGACAGGGAAGGAGAGACCCAGTACTTC; CDR3 protein: CASSARDREGETQYF
J gene: TRBJ2-7; D gene: .; clone size: .; V gene: TRBV3-1; CDR3 DNA: TGTGCCAGCAGCCAAGAGTCCCCGGGATTCTTCTACGAGCAGTACTTC; CDR3 protein: CASSQESPGFFYEQYF
J gene: TRBJ1-5; D gene: .; clone size: many; V gene: TRBV19; CDR3 DNA: TGTGCCACTCTTGGGCAGCACAACACCCATCAGCCCCAGCATTTT; CDR3 protein: CATLGQHNTHQPQHF
J gene: TRBJ2-7; D gene: .; clone size: .; V gene: TRBV7-9; CDR3 DNA: TGTGCCAGCAGCTTAGAGCTACCTGTCGGCGAGCAGTACTTC; CDR3 protein: CASSLELPVGEQYF
J gene: TRBJ2-2; D gene: TRBD2; clone size: many; V gene: TRBV7-8; CDR3 DNA: TGTGCCAGCGGACTAGCGTCTACCGGGGAGCTGTTTTTT; CDR3 protein: CASGLASTGELFF
J gene: TRBJ2-7; D gene: .; clone size: .; V gene: TRBV20-1; CDR3 DNA: TGCAGTGCAAAAGGGGCTAGCCACTACGAGCAGTACTTC; CDR3 protein: CSAKGASHYEQYF
J gene: TRBJ2-7; D gene: .; clone size: .; V gene: TRBV20-1; CDR3 DNA: TGCAGTGCTAGAGGGGCGGGGAGGAACTACGAGCAGTACTTC; CDR3 protein: CSARGAGRNYEQYF